Listed below are T cell receptor beta chains from one sample, sequenced in a study of control samples from healthy donors and cancer patients. Profiled with immunoSEQ multiplex PCR; TCRdb holds only in-frame clones, not every one. The sample contains 100,000 or so clones, 86% of which appear only once. The source material was blood. The receptors were gathered from a woman aged 45-65 years in good health. The CDR3 runs from the conserved cysteine through the conserved F or W. The D gene is left open where the match is weak. Only part of the rows carry a size: once, few, many, or a class if the clone is expanded.

.	TRBV5-5	.	TRBJ1-2	CASSLRTSYGYTF	TGTGCCAGCAGCTTACGAACTAGCTATGGCTACACCTTC
.	TRBV7-6	.	TRBJ2-1	CASSSVPGREYNEQFF	TGTGCCAGCAGCTCGGTTCCGGGAAGGGAGTACAATGAGCAGTTCTTC
.	TRBV4-2	.	TRBJ1-1	CASSRPENTEAFF	TGTGCCAGCAGCCGTCCCGAAAATACTGAAGCTTTCTTT
.	TRBV7-9	.	TRBJ2-7	CASSFPGQSYEQYF	TGTGCCAGCAGCTTCCCCGGACAATCCTACGAGCAGTACTTC
TRBD1	TRBV6-5	.	TRBJ1-5	CASSPGTEYQPQHF	TGTGCCAGCAGTCCCGGGACAGAGTATCAGCCCCAGCATTTT
.	TRBV7-3	once	TRBJ2-1	CASSQSGTAYNEQFF	TGTGCCAGCAGCCAAAGCGGGACAGCCTACAATGAGCAGTTCTTC
TRBD2	TRBV11-2	.	TRBJ2-7	CASSLSGDHEQYF	TGTGCCAGCAGCTTAAGCGGGGATCACGAGCAGTACTTC
.	TRBV18	.	TRBJ1-5	CASSTQGINQPQHF	TGTGCCAGCTCCACCCAGGGGATCAATCAGCCCCAGCATTTT
TRBD2	TRBV18	.	TRBJ2-1	CASSPPASGGGNEQFF	TGTGCCAGCTCACCACCGGCTAGCGGGGGGGGGAATGAGCAGTTCTTC
TRBD1	TRBV15	.	TRBJ1-4	CATSRAVEQGATANEKLFF	TGTGCCACCAGCAGAGCTGTAGAACAGGGGGCTACGGCTAATGAAAAACTGTTTTTT
.	TRBV11-3	.	TRBJ2-5	CASSLVSAGETQYF	TGTGCCAGCAGCTTAGTATCAGCCGGAGAGACCCAGTACTTC
TRBD1	TRBV28	.	TRBJ2-3	CASSWTGGPDTQYF	TGTGCCAGCAGTTGGACAGGCGGACCAGATACGCAGTATTTT
.	TRBV6-5	few	TRBJ2-7	CASSYDSDYEQYF	TGTGCCAGCAGTTATGATAGCGACTACGAGCAGTACTTC
.	TRBV21-1	once	TRBJ2-2	CASSKEARHNTGELFF	TGTGCCAGCAGCAAAGAGGCCAGGCATAACACCGGGGAGCTGTTTTTT
.	TRBV11-3	.	TRBJ1-3	CASSLGHRGNTIYF	TGTGCCAGCAGCTTAGGTCACAGAGGAAACACCATATATTTT
.	TRBV3-1/TRBV3-2	few	TRBJ1-5	CASSPGTEPQHF	TGTGCCAGCAGCCCAGGGACTGAGCCCCAGCATTTT
.	TRBV5-6	.	TRBJ1-1	CASSLVGLLRGTEAFF	TGTGCCAGCAGCTTGGTCGGTCTCCTTAGGGGGACTGAAGCTTTCTTT
TRBD1	TRBV6-6	.	TRBJ1-4	CASRSGGVEEKLFF	TGTGCCAGCAGATCAGGGGGCGTAGAAGAAAAACTGTTTTTT
.	TRBV12-3/TRBV12-4	.	TRBJ2-2	CASSLPGGELFF	TGTGCCAGCAGTTTACCTGGGGGGGAGCTGTTTTTT
TRBD2	TRBV6-5	.	TRBJ2-1	CASSYRTSGRGEQFF	TGTGCCAGCAGTTATCGGACTAGCGGGAGGGGTGAGCAGTTCTTC
.	TRBV10-3	.	TRBJ1-1	CAISESWIRRETEAFF	TGTGCCATCAGTGAGTCTTGGATCCGAAGGGAAACTGAAGCTTTCTTT
.	TRBV19	once	TRBJ1-5	CATQRWLVSNQPQHF	TGTGCCACTCAAAGGTGGCTGGTAAGCAATCAGCCCCAGCATTTT
TRBD2	TRBV10-1	.	TRBJ2-1	CASPPSGRKNNEQFF	TGCGCCAGCCCACCTAGCGGGAGGAAGAACAATGAGCAGTTCTTC
.	TRBV5-1	.	TRBJ1-6	CASSYGGGDSPLHF	TGCGCCAGCAGTTATGGTGGGGGTGACTCACCCCTCCACTTT